Listed here are 18 T cell receptor beta chains from one sample, sequenced in a study of cytomegalovirus exposure and HLA in healthy donors. The primer mix had 60 Vbeta and 13 Jbeta primers. Libraries were prepared by immunoSEQ multiplex PCR; TCRdb keeps only in-frame clonotypes and omits some of them. Among about 160,000 clones listed, roughly 79% were seen once. Material for sequencing was PBMCs. The origin of the receptors is a woman aged 40 to 55 in good health and CMV-seronegative.

This clone was counted a single time. The chain links TRBV11-1 to TRBJ1-1; D gene uncertain. The V gene's germline CDR1 is SGHAT and CDR2 FQDESV (reference sequence). The CDR3 totals 16 residues. V dropped 5 bases and J dropped 3 bases, with 19 bases sitting between them. The CDR3 loop reads CASSQMSLRGDTEAFF. In DNA, the CDR3 is TGTGCCAGCAGCCAAATGTCACTTCGGGGTGACACTGAAGCTTTCTTT.

This clone turned up a few times. The CDR3 nucleotides are TGTGCCAGCAGCTTAGGGCAGGGTTATAGCAATCAGCCCCAGCATTTT. Amino acids: CASSLGQGYSNQPQHF. The genes are TRBV7-9 and TRBJ1-5; possible D gene TRBD1, 5 bases. This CDR3 comprises 16 residues. V was trimmed by 1 base and J by 0 bases, leaving 10 bases between them. From germline, CDR1 is SEHNR and CDR2 FQNEAQ (reference sequence).

This clone was found once. This chain joins TRBV2 and TRBJ2-7, with TRBD1 as a possible D gene (5 bases). Trimming shortened V by 8 bases and J by 2 bases, and 13 bases separated the two germline ends. The CDR3 runs to 13 residues. Germline CDR1 and CDR2: SNHLY and FYNNEI. The CDR3 DNA sequence: TGTGCCAGCTCCCGAACAGGAGCCTACGAGCAGTACTTC. Translating it yields CASSRTGAYEQYF.

V is TRBV7-9 and J is TRBJ1-2; the match to TRBD1 covers 7 bases. V gave up 5 bases and J gave up 3 bases; unmatched junction bases: 6. Germline V gene data show CDR1 as SEHNR and CDR2 as FQNEAQ (reference sequence). This CDR3 spans 14 amino acids. For the CDR3, the DNA is TGTGCCAGCAGCCCGGGGGACAGTCACTATGGCTACACCTTC. Protein sequence: CASSPGDSHYGYTF.

The count of this clone is one. This rearrangement joins TRBV29-1 to TRBJ2-7; 9 nucleotides align to TRBD2. This CDR3 spans 13 amino acids. The germline CDR1 and CDR2 sequences are SQVTM and ANQGSEA. The CDR3 here is CSISVAGVNEQYF. CDR3 nucleotides: TGCAGTATCTCGGTAGCGGGAGTTAACGAGCAGTACTTC.

This chain uses TRBV10-3 with TRBJ2-2; the D gene is possibly TRBD2 (6 bases). This CDR3 has 12 residues. Germline values: CDR1 ENHRY, CDR2 SYGVKD. The V end lost 8 bases, the J end lost 6 bases, and 10 bases lay between the germline ends. The CDR3 nucleotides are TGTGCCATCCGAGGGGAGGCCGGGGAGCTGTTTTTT. Translation gives CAIRGEAGELFF.

J is TRBJ2-6 and V is TRBV6-1, with TRBD1 matching over 8 bases. V dropped 2 bases and J dropped 0; count of bases not matched to a gene: 18. Germline V CDR1 and CDR2: MNHNS, SASEGT. The CDR3 extends over 22 amino acids. The CDR3 protein is CASSESPPGQVPIFSGANVLTF. The DNA of the CDR3 is TGTGCCAGCAGTGAATCCCCCCCGGGACAGGTTCCCATTTTCTCTGGGGCCAACGTCCTGACTTTC.

The chain links TRBV2 to TRBJ2-1, with D perhaps TRBD2 (7 bases). CDR1 is SNHLY and CDR2 is FYNNEI in the germline V gene. Trimming cost V 0 bases and J 12 bases, with 12 bases left between them. The CDR3 totals 13 residues. The CDR3, as DNA: TGTGCCAGCAGTGAAGCCTGGGAGGGGGGGCAGTTCTTC. It yields the protein CASSEAWEGGQFF.

The chain carries TRBV5-6 and TRBJ2-4, with D perhaps TRBD2 (5 bases). The germline CDR1 and CDR2 sequences are SGHDT and YYEEEE. This CDR3 has 14 amino acids. Deletions cut 4 bases from V and 5 bases from J, with 13 bases between. Written as DNA, the CDR3 is TGTGCCAGCAGCGTTACTAGTCTCGAAAACATTCAGTACTTC. It is translated as CASSVTSLENIQYF.

The CDR3 region has the DNA TGTGCCTGGACCCCTGGACTAGCGGGAGTAGATGAGCAGTTCTTC. Amino acids: CAWTPGLAGVDEQFF. V and J are TRBV30 and TRBJ2-1; 13 bases agree with TRBD2. From germline, CDR1 is GTSNPN and CDR2 SVGIG (reference sequence). The CDR3 runs to 15 residues. Germline trimming cut 4 bases from V and 8 bases from J; bases unmatched to any gene: 8.

The chain employs TRBV5-1 and TRBJ2-7, with D uncertain. This CDR3 spans 13 amino acids. The germline CDR1 and CDR2 sequences are SGHRS and YFSETQ. The V and J ends lost 4 bases and 4 bases respectively, with 12 bases between them. CDR3 sequence reads: CASSVEERYEQYF. DNA of the CDR3: TGCGCCAGCAGCGTGGAAGAGAGGTACGAGCAGTACTTC.

The chain carries TRBV18 and TRBJ1-5; unclear D gene. V lost 3 bases to trimming and J lost 0 bases, with 12 bases between them. The germline CDR1 and CDR2 sequences are KGHSH and LQKENI. This CDR3 is 16 amino acids long. The CDR3 sequence is CASSPGGYYSNQPQHF. Written as DNA, the CDR3 is TGTGCCAGCTCACCTGGAGGGTACTATAGCAATCAGCCCCAGCATTTT.

This chain links TRBV5-1 with TRBJ2-7; 9 bases agree with TRBD2. The CDR3 totals 16 residues. CDR1 is SGHRS, CDR2 YFSETQ, per germline. Unmatched junction bases numbered 8, after V lost 3 bases and J lost 1 base. CDR3: CASSSSTSGSSYEQYF. CDR3 DNA sequence: TGCGCCAGCAGCTCCTCAACTAGCGGGTCATCCTACGAGCAGTACTTC. The full variable domain, with the rest looked up from reference TRBV5-1 and TRBJ2-7, is KAGVTQTPRYLIKTRGQQVTLSCSPISGHRSVSWYQQTPGQGLQFLFEYFSETQRNKGNFPGRFSGRQFSNSRSEMNVSTLELGDSALYLCASSSSTSGSSYEQYFGPGTRLTVT.

V gene TRBV10-3 combines with J gene TRBJ1-4, with 7 bases identical to TRBD1. CDR3 length: 13 residues. V shed 6 bases, J shed 5 bases, and the junction held 3 bases outside the gene matches. Germline V lookup: CDR1 ENHRY, CDR2 SYGVKD. The CDR3 loop is CAIRQTGNEKLFF. The CDR3 nucleotides read TGTGCCATCAGGCAGACAGGGAATGAAAAACTGTTTTTT.

The V call is TRBV25-1, the J call TRBJ1-2; D is ambiguous. The germline CDR1 and CDR2 sequences are MGHDK and SYGVNS. The CDR3 runs to 16 residues. V lost 4 bases to trimming and J lost 8 bases, with 23 bases between them. The CDR3 nucleotides are TGTGCCAGCAGTGCCACCCCCGCGAAGCCAGGCGAGGGCTACACCTTC. Its protein product is CASSATPAKPGEGYTF.

The J gene is TRBJ2-3, the V gene TRBV25-1; D not resolved. Germline-derived CDR1 and CDR2 are MGHDK and SYGVNS. The CDR3 is made up of 12 amino acids. Trimming pared 3 bases from V and 7 bases from J, leaving 8 bases between. CDR3 protein: CASSDHPHTQYF. CDR3 in DNA: TGTGCCAGCAGTGATCATCCCCATACGCAGTATTTT. The whole variable domain, remainder taken from reference TRBV25-1 and TRBJ2-3, is EADIYQTPRYLVIGTGKKITLECSQTMGHDKMYWYQQDPGMELHLIHYSYGVNSTEKGDLSSESTVSRIRTEHFPLTLESARPSHTSQYLCASSDHPHTQYFGPGTRLTVL.

The chain couples TRBV5-4 to TRBJ1-2; the match to TRBD1 covers 8 bases. The germline CDR1 and CDR2 sequences are SGHNT and YYREEE (reference sequence). This CDR3 comprises 17 residues. The junction had 24 bases not matched to a gene; V was cut back by 4 bases and J by 13 bases. The CDR3 is CASSGLQGEVPLTIGTF. CDR3 DNA: TGTGCCAGCAGCGGCCTACAGGGGGAGGTTCCTCTAACCATCGGCACCTTC.

The rearrangement links TRBV10-3 to TRBJ2-3; no firm D call. V lost 3 bases and J lost 3, with 7 bases in between. Germline CDR1 reads ENHRY; CDR2 reads SYGVKD. This CDR3 has 13 amino acids. The CDR3 DNA follows: TGTGCCATCAGTGATTTCCCGACAGATACGCAGTATTTT. This gives the protein CAISDFPTDTQYF.